This T cell receptor beta chain stems from a study of control samples from healthy donors and cancer patients. In germline, CDR1 is SGHTA, CDR2 FQGNSA. V dropped 2 bases and J dropped 3; count of bases not matched to a gene: 4. The CDR3 extends over 15 amino acids. The assay was immunoSEQ multiplex PCR, and TCRdb's table has in-frame clones only and misses some. The sample includes 150,000 or so clones, just under 95% seen only once; the top ten take approximately 14%. Sequencing was performed on PBMCs. The V call is TRBV7-2, the J call TRBJ2-3, with 8 bases identical to TRBD2. This receptor was identified in a man in his 60s with colorectal cancer. The CDR3 reads CASSLRGGSTDTQYF. The CDR3 DNA reads as TGTGCCAGCAGCTTACGGGGGGGATCTACAGATACGCAGTATTTT.